A single sample gave rise to the 17 T cell receptor beta chains below, sequenced in a study of cytomegalovirus exposure and HLA in healthy donors. Both 60 Vbeta primers and 13 Jbeta primers went into the PCR. Profiled with immunoSEQ multiplex PCR; TCRdb holds only in-frame clones, not every one. The sample consists of about 170,000 clones, approximately 81% of them appearing once. The specimen sequenced was PBMCs. These receptors all stem from a boy aged 2 to 10 in good health and CMV-seronegative.

This clone was observed a few times. The chain has TRBV15 and TRBJ2-5; TRBD1 aligns across 7 bases. The ends lost 2 bases at V and 1 base at J; junction bases unmatched: 7. CDR1 LNHNV and CDR2 YYDKDF come from the germline V gene (reference sequence). This CDR3 contains 16 residues. The CDR3 here is CATSRSGQAFQETQYF. The CDR3 nucleotides are TGTGCCACCAGCAGATCAGGACAGGCGTTCCAAGAGACCCAGTACTTC.

This clone showed up just a few times. The V and J genes are TRBV6-5 and TRBJ2-7; TRBD1 is a possible D gene (5 bases). The ends were cut back, 0 bases at V and 1 base at J, with 7 bases in the middle. Germline CDR1 MNHEY, CDR2 SVGAGI. The length of the CDR3 is 14 residues. The DNA of the CDR3 is TGTGCCAGCAGTTACTCGACAGAATCCTACGAGCAGTACGTC. Amino acid sequence: CASSYSTESYEQYV.

The chain has TRBV28 and TRBJ2-1; 12 bases align to TRBD2. The ends lost 2 bases at V and 3 bases at J; junction bases unmatched: 2. CDR1 and CDR2 from the germline V gene are MDHEN and SYDVKM. The CDR3 covers 16 residues. The CDR3 is CASSLLAGGLYNEQFF. CDR3 DNA sequence: TGTGCCAGCAGTTTACTAGCGGGGGGGCTCTACAATGAGCAGTTCTTC. Full variable domain (missing parts from reference TRBV28 and TRBJ2-1): DVKVTQSSRYLVKRTGEKVFLECVQDMDHENMFWYRQDPGLGLRLIYFSYDVKMKEKGDIPEGYSVSREKKERFSLILESASTNQTSMYLCASSLLAGGLYNEQFFGPGTRLTVL.

This clone has only a few counts. The chain employs TRBV2 and TRBJ2-7, with 7 nucleotides matching TRBD1. The germline gives CDR1 SNHLY, CDR2 FYNNEI. Trimming at V came to 6 bases and at J to 0 bases, leaving 5 bases not matched to a gene. The CDR3 has 14 residues. DNA of the CDR3: TGTGCCAGCAGAGGACAGGTGAACTCCTACGAGCAGTACGTC. Translating it yields CASRGQVNSYEQYV.

The chain is built from TRBV27 and TRBJ2-1; 14 bases agree with TRBD2. Trimming at V came to 5 bases and at J to 7 bases, leaving 13 bases not matched to a gene. This CDR3 has 18 residues. Germline CDR1 and CDR2: MNHEY and SMNVEV (reference sequence). The CDR3 sequence is CASSPKSGLAGVVNEQFF. The CDR3 DNA follows: TGTGCCAGCAGTCCCAAATCGGGACTAGCGGGAGTAGTAAATGAGCAGTTCTTC.

This rearrangement joins TRBV6-1 to TRBJ2-7; D perhaps matches TRBD1 (6 bases). The ends were cut back, 2 bases at V and 0 bases at J, with 14 bases in the middle. The CDR3 is 16 residues long. CDR1 is MNHNS, CDR2 SASEGT, per germline. The CDR3 here is CASSERKHRASYEQYV. As DNA, the CDR3 is TGTGCCAGCAGTGAAAGGAAGCACAGGGCCTCCTACGAGCAGTACGTC.

This rearrangement joins TRBV30 to TRBJ2-1; 7 nucleotides line up with TRBD2. With 4 bases clipped from V and 0 bases from J, the junction kept 3 bases outside the gene matches. The CDR3 length is 14 residues. The germline V gene has CDR1 GTSNPN and CDR2 SVGIG (reference sequence). The CDR3 bases are TGTGCCTGGAAGCGGGAAAGCTCCTACAATGAGCAGTTCTTC. Its protein is CAWKRESSYNEQFF.

The genes are TRBV30 and TRBJ1-2; perhaps TRBD1 as D (6 bases). The CDR3 is 12 residues long. CDR1 and CDR2 from the germline V gene are GTSNPN and SVGIG (reference sequence). Trimming removed 7 bases from V and 4 bases from J, with 13 bases in between. DNA for the CDR3: TGTGCCTCGGACAGCACCCTCTATGGCTACACCTTC. Translated, it gives CASDSTLYGYTF. The whole variable domain, filled in from reference TRBV30 and TRBJ1-2, reads SQTIHQWPATLVQPVGSPLSLECTVEGTSNPNLYWYRQAAGRGLQLLFYSVGIGQISSEVPQNLSASRPQDRQFILSSKKLLLSDSGFYLCASDSTLYGYTFGSGTRLTVV.

This clone was recorded only once. The rearrangement uses TRBV5-1 and TRBJ2-1; TRBD1 agrees at 8 bases. The CDR3 loop spans 15 amino acids. Germline V gives CDR1 SGHRS, CDR2 YFSETQ. The ends lost 4 bases at V and 7 bases at J; junction bases unmatched: 10. The CDR3: CASSLKSQGANEQFF. CDR3 DNA: TGCGCCAGCAGCCTTAAATCGCAGGGGGCGAATGAGCAGTTCTTC.

The chain uses TRBV7-9 and TRBJ2-7; 12 nucleotides align to TRBD2. The CDR3 extends over 16 amino acids. The V and J ends lost 4 bases and 6 bases, in that order; junction bases with no gene match: 10. Germline-derived CDR1 and CDR2 are SEHNR and FQNEAQ (reference sequence). CDR3: CASSYWGTSGFSEQYF. For the CDR3, the DNA is TGTGCCAGCAGCTACTGGGGGACTAGCGGGTTTAGCGAGCAGTACTTC.

This chain links TRBV5-6 with TRBJ2-5, with 9 bases aligning to TRBD1. Per the germline V gene, CDR1 is SGHDT and CDR2 is YYEEEE. With 1 base clipped from V and 7 bases from J, the junction kept 8 bases outside the gene matches. This CDR3 has 15 residues. CDR3 bases: TGTGCCAGCAGCTTGTCCGGGACAGGGCTTGGGACCCAGTACTTC. Translated: CASSLSGTGLGTQYF.

The genes are TRBV28 and TRBJ1-5; D is perhaps TRBD1 (5 bases). CDR3 size: 10 residues. Germline V gene lookup returns CDR1 MDHEN and CDR2 SYDVKM. With 11 bases removed from V and 7 bases from J, the gap between germline ends came to 9 bases. The CDR3 region has the DNA TGTGCCGGGGGGGGGCAGCCCCAGCATTTT. This encodes CAGGGQPQHF.

The chain combines TRBV2 with TRBJ2-6; 8 positions agree with TRBD1. CDR1 is SNHLY and CDR2 is FYNNEI in the germline V gene. V shed 7 bases, J shed 4 bases, and the junction held 3 bases outside the gene matches. The CDR3 extends over 14 amino acids. The CDR3 region has the DNA TGTGCCAGCATGACAGGGGCCGGGGCCAACGTCCTGACTTTC. Its translation: CASMTGAGANVLTF. The full variable domain, rest sourced from reference TRBV2 and TRBJ2-6, is EPEVTQTPSHQVTQMGQEVILRCVPISNHLYFYWYRQILGQKVEFLVSFYNNEISEKSEIFDDQFSVERPDGSNFTLKIRSTKLEDSAMYFCASMTGAGANVLTFGAGSRLTVL.

This sequence joins TRBV7-9 and TRBJ2-7; 9 nucleotides line up with TRBD1. Germline V gene data show CDR1 as SEHNR and CDR2 as FQNEAQ (reference sequence). The length of the CDR3 is 17 residues. The ends lost 5 bases at V and 2 bases at J; junction bases unmatched: 13. The CDR3 region has the DNA TGTGCCAGCAGCCAAGGGGTCCCGGGACAGGGTGCCTACGAGCAGTACTTC. Translating gives CASSQGVPGQGAYEQYF.

The V call is TRBV11-3, the J call TRBJ2-1, with 10 bases fitting TRBD1. The CDR3 contains 15 residues. Germline assignment: CDR1 SGHNT and CDR2 YENEEA. Unmatched junction bases numbered 6, after V lost 3 bases and J lost 7 bases. CDR3 DNA sequence: TGTGCCAGCAGCTTCTCCGGGACAGGGGTGAATGAGCAGTTCTTC. This sequence encodes CASSFSGTGVNEQFF.

The chain recombines TRBV28 with TRBJ2-3; D is possibly TRBD2 (7 bases). The CDR3 is 17 residues long. V lost 8 bases and J lost 0, with 21 bases in between. CDR1 MDHEN and CDR2 SYDVKM come from the germline V gene. The CDR3 DNA sequence: TGTGCCAGCTCTTTAGGAGCGGGACAAAGTAGCACAGATACGCAGTATTTT. This encodes CASSLGAGQSSTDTQYF.

The chain has TRBV6-4 and TRBJ1-6; D possibly corresponds to TRBD1 (6 bases). The germline V gene has CDR1 MRHNA and CDR2 SNTAGT. This CDR3 contains 15 residues. V dropped 2 bases and J dropped 7 bases, with 12 bases sitting between them. The DNA of the CDR3 is TGTGCCAGCAGTGACGTCCAGGGGAACAATTCACCCCTCCACTTT. Protein product: CASSDVQGNNSPLHF.